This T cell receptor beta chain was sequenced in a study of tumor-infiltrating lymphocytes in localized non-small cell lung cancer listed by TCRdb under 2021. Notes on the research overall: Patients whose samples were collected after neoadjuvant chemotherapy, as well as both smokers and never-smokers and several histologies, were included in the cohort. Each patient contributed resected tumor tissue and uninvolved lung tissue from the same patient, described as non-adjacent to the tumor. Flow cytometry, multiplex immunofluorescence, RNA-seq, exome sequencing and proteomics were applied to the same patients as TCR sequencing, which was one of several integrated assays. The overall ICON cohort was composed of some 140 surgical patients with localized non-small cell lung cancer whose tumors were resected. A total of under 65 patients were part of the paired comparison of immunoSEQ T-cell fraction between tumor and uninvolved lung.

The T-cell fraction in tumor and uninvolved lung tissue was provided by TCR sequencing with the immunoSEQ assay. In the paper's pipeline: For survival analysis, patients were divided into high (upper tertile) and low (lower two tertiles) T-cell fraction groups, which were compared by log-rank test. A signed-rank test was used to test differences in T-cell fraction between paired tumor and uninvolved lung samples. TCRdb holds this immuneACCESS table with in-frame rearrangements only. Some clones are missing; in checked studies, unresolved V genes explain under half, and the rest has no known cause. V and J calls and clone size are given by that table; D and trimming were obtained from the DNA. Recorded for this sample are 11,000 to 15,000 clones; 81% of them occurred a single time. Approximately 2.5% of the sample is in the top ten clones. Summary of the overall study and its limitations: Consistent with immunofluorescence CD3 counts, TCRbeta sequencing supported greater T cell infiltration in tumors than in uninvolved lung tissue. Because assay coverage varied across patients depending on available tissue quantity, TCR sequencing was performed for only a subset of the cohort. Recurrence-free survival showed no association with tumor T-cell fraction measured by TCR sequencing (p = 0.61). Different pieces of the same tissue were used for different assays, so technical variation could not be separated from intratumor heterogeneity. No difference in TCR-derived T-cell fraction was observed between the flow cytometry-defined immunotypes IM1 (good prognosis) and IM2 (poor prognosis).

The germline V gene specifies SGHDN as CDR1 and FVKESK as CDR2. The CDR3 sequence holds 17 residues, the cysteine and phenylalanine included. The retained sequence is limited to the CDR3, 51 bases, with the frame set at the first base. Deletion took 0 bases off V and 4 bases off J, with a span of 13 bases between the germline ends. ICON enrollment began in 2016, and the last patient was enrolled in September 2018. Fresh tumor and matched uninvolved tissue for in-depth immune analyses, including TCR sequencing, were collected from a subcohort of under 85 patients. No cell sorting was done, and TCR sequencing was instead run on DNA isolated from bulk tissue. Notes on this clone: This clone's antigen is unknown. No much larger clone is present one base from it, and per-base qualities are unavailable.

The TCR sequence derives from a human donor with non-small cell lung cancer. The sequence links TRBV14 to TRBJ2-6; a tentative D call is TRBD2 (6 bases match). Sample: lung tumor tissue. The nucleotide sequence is TGTGCCAGCAGCCAAGATAGTGGAGGGGTCGGGGCCAACGTCCTGACTTTC. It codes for CASSQDSGGVGANVLTF.